This TCR beta chain is drawn from a study of T cell changes during pregnancy in multiple sclerosis (dated by TCRdb to about 2019). As for the study more broadly: In women with multiple sclerosis, the researchers looked at how the T cell repertoire shifted as pregnancy progressed.

To note about this clone: Its antigen is currently not known. The sample holds no much larger clone one base away, and base qualities are not on file.

Trimming accounts for 3 bases at V and 5 bases at J, while the number of junction bases matched to no gene is 4. CDR1 and CDR2 are drawn from the germline V gene: SGHDT, YYEEEE. There are 13 amino acids in the CDR3, from cysteine to phenylalanine inclusive. The retained sequence is limited to the CDR3, 39 bases, with the frame set at the first base. Library preparation was by the immunoSEQ multiplex PCR assay. Not all clones reach the TCRdb copy of this immuneACCESS table, which keeps in-frame sequences only. Checked studies attribute under half of the gap to unresolved V genes and leave the rest unexplained. This sample holds more than 20,000 clones; around 90% were observed only once. 0.55% to 0.7% of the sample is in the top ten clones.

The source material was CD4+ T cells from peripheral blood mononuclear cells, sampled in the third trimester of pregnancy. The clonotype was recovered from a female donor with multiple sclerosis, enrolled in a pregnancy study. This chain is built from TRBV5-6 and TRBJ1-2, with 7 junctional bases fitting TRBD1. Here is the DNA: TGTGCCAGCAGCTATACAGGGGTGTATGGCTACACCTTC. It specifies CASSYTGVYGYTF.